The sequence of this T cell receptor (beta chain) was determined in a study of chemoradiotherapy in HPV16-positive cancers. The V gene's germline CDR1 is SNHLY and CDR2 FYNNEI. The CDR3 has 14 residues. V was clipped by 8 bases and J by 1 base; unmatched bases: 6. Measured with immunoSEQ multiplex PCR; TCRdb has only the in-frame clones, and not every one. Seen here are several thousand clones, about two thirds observed once, and the top ten hold approximately 5.1%. The chain recombines TRBV2 with TRBJ2-3; 7 nucleotides match TRBD1. The specimen was tumor tissue, collected from a patient who underwent chemoradiotherapy. The origin of this receptor is a human donor with HPV-associated anogenital cancer. Written as DNA, the CDR3 is TGTGCCAGCCCTCCCGACAGGGGCACAGATACGCAGTATTTT. Translation: CASPPDRGTDTQYF.